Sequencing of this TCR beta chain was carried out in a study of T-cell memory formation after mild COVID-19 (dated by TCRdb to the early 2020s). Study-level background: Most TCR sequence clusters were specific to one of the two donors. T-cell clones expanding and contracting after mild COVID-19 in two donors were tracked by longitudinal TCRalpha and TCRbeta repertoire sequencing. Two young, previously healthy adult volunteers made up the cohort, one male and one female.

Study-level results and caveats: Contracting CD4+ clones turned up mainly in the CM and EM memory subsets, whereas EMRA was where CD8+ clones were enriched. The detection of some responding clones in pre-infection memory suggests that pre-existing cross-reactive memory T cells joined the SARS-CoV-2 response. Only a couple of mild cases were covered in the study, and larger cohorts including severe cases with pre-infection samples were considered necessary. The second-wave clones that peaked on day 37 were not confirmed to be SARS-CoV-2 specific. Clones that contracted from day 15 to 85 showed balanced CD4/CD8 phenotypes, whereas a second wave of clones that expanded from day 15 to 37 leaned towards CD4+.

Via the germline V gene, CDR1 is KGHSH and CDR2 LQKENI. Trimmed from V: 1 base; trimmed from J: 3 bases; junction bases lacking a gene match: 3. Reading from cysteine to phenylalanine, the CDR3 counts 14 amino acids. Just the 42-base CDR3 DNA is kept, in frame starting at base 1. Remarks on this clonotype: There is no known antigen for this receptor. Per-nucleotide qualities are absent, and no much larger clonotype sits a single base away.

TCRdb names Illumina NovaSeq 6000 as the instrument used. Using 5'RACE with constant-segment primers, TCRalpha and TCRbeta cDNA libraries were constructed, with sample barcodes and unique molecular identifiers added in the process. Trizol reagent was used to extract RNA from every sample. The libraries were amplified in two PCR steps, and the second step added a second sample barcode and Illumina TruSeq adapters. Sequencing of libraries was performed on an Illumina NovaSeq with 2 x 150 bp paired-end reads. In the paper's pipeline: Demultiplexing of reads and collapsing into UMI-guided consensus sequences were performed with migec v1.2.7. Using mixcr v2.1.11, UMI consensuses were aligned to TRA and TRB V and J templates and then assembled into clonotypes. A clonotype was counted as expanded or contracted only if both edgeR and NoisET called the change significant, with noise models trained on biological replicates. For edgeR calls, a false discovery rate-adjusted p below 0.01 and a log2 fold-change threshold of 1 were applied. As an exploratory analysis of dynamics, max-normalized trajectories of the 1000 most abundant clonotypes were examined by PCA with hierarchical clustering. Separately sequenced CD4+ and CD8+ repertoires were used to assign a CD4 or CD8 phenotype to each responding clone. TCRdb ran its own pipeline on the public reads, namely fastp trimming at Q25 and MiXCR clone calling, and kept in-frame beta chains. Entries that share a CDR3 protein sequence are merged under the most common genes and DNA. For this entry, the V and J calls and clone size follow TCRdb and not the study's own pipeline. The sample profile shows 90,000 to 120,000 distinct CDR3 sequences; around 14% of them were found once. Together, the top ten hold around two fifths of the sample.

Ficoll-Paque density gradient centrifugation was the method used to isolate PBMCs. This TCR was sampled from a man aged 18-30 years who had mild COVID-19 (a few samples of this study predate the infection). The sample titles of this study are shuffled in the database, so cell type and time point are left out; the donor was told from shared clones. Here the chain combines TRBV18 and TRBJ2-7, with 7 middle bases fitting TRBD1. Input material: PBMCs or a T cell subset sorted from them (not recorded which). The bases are TGTGCCAGCTCACCACAAGGACAGGACTACGAGCAGTACTTC. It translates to CASSPQGQDYEQYF.